The next 2 T cell receptor beta chains were all read from a single sample in a study of tumor and adjacent non-tumor tissue in lung cancer. The template was RNA from unsorted bulk tissue. More than 3 cm separated this lung sample from the edge of the tumor. Three rounds of nested PCR, following a modified ARM-PCR protocol, produced the TCRbeta library. MiXCR, applied by TCRdb to the multiplex PCR reads, yields one record per CDR3 protein. This table has more than 55,000 distinct CDR3 sequences, around 80% appearing once. The sequenced sample was distant non-tumor lung tissue. Source of these receptors: a man aged 55 to 70 with non-small cell lung cancer.

Comments on this clonotype: An end of the junction does not agree with germline; a read error may underlie this. The chain has TRBV14 and TRBJ2-7; a possible D gene is TRBD2 (6 bases). The CDR3 sequence is 16 residues long. Germline V gene lookup returns CDR1 SGHDN and CDR2 FVKESK. As DNA, the CDR3 is TGTGCCATCAGCCAAGAGTCACTAGCAGGCAGCTACGATCAGTACTTC. This sequence encodes CAISQESLAGSYDQYF.

Notes on this clonotype: Sequence at one end of the junction differs from germline and may be a read error. This rearrangement joins TRBV19 to TRBJ1-2, with D possibly matching TRBD1 (5 bases). This CDR3 spans 14 amino acids. Per the germline V gene, CDR1 is LNHDA and CDR2 is SQIVND (reference sequence). The CDR3 reads CAGRRTWANYGYTF. CDR3 in DNA: TGTGCCGGTAGAAGGACATGGGCTAACTATGGCTACACCTTC.